This entry describes one T cell receptor (beta chain). CDR3 length: 14 residues. The germline gives CDR1 SGHVS, CDR2 FQNEAQ. Trimming at V came to 6 bases and at J to 4 bases, leaving 3 bases not matched to a gene. The data belong to a study of blood T cell repertoires in COVID-19. Study context: Acute-phase and convalescent COVID-19 samples originated in the United States, Italy and Spain. The analysed material was cDNA or gDNA that came from T cells, B-cell-depleted T cells, or PBMCs.

Per the authors' pipeline: Reference gene primer amplification in the assay estimated nucleated cell counts. TCRdb's table, derived via immunoSEQ multiplex PCR, lists solely in-frame clones and lacks some. V, J and clone size reflect that table, while D and trimming were determined from the DNA. This table has 250,000 or so clones, 89% appearing once. The V call is TRBV7-8, the J call TRBJ2-2; 9 bases match TRBD2. This clonotype originated in a woman between 40 and 50 years old who had recovered from COVID-19. Material for sequencing was peripheral blood. The CDR3 DNA reads TGTGCCAGCAGGCGGGAGGGGGGCACCGGGGAGCTGTTTTTT. Amino acids: CASRREGGTGELFF.